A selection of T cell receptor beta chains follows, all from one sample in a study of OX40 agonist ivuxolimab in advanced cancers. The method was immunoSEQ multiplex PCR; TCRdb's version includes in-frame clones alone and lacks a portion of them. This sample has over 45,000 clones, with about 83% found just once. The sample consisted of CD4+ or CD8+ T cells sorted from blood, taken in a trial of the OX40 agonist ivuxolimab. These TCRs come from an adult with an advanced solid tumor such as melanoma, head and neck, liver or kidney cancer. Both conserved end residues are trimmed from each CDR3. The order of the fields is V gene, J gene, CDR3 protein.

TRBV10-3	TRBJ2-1	AISESGRGADNEQF
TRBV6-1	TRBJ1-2	ASTLTGDGGYT
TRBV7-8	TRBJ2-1	ASSPRQGSYNEQF
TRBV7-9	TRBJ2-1	ASSLPTGTPTYNEQF
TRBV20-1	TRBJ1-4	SAREVEKLF
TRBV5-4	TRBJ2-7	ASSPQGPRAEQY
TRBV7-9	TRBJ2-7	ASSFSELY
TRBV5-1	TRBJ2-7	ASSLTVLSSYEQY
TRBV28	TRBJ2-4	ASSSLGEAKNIQY
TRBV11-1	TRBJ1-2	ASSLDRKIGYT
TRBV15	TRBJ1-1	ATSRPRYRNTEAF
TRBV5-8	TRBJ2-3	ASSLKGAGDTQY
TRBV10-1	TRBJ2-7	ARRITGTQRSCYEQY
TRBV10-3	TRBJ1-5	AISEGGGGVQPQH
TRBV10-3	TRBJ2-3	AISATSGGAYTQY
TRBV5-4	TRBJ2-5	ASGNRVSQETQY
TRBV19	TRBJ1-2	ASSDPGRNYGYT
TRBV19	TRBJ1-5	ASSPYRGQGQPQH
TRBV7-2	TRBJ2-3	ASSLGLAMGTDTQY
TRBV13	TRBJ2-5	ASSDLHSGGQETQY
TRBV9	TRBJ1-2	ASRRGDSNYGYT
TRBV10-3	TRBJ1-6	AIRAGQTNSPLH
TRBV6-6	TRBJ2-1	ASSYRRYGEQF
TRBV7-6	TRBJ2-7	ASSLRTESYEQY
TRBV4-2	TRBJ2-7	ASSRDEGQTYEQY
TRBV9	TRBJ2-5	ASSVRGGVGEFQY
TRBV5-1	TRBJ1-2	ASSLARAGRYYGYT
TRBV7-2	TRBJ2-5	ASSSGWRGQETQY
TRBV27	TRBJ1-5	ASSSEGDQPQH
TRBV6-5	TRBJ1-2	ASSQGQGGGYT
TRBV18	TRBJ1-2	ASSPSDRVLVYGYT
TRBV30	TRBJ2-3	AWSTAGWSTQY